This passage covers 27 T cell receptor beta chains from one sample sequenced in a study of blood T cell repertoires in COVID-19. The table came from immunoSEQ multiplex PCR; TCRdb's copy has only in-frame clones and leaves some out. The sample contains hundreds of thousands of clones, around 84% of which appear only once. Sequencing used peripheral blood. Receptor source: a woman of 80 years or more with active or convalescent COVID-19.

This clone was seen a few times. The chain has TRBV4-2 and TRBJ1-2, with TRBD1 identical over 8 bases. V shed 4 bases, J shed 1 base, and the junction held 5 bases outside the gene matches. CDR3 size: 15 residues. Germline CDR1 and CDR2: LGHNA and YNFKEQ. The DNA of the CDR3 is TGTGCCAGCAGCCCACAGGGGGATTTTAACTATGGCTACACCTTC. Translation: CASSPQGDFNYGYTF.

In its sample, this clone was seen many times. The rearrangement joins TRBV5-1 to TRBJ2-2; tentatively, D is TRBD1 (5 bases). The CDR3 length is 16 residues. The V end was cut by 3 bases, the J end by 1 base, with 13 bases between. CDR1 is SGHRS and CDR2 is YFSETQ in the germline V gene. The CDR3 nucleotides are TGCGCCAGCAGCTATGGCTTCCAGGGGAACACCGGGGAGCTGTTTTTT. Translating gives CASSYGFQGNTGELFF.

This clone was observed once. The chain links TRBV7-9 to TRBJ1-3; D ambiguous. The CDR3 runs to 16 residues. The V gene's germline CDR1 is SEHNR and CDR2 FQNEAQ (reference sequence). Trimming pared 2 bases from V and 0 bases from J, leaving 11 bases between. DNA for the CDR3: TGTGCCAGCAGCTTACCCGAGAAAACCTCTGGAAACACCATATATTTT. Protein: CASSLPEKTSGNTIYF.

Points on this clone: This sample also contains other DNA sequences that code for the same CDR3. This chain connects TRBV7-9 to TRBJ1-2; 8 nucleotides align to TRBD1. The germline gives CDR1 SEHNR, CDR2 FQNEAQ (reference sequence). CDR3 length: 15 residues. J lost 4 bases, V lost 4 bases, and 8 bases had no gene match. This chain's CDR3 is CASSSFRGLGYGYTF. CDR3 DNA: TGTGCCAGCAGCTCCTTCAGGGGGCTAGGCTATGGCTACACCTTC.

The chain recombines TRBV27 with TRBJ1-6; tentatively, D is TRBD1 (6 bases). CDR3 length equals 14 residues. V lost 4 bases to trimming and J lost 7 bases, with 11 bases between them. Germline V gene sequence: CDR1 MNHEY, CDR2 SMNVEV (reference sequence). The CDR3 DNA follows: TGTGCCAGCAGTTCACAGGGTCAGAATTCACCCCTCCACTTT. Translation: CASSSQGQNSPLHF.

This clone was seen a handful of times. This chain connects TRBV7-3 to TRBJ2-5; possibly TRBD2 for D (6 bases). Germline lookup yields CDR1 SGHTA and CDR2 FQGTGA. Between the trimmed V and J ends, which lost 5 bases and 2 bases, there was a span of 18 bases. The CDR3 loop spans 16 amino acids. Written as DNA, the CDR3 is TGTGCCAGCAGCCAGGAGCCAACGAGCGGGCAAGAGACCCAGTACTTC. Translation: CASSQEPTSGQETQYF. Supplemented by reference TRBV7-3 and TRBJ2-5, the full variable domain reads GAGVSQTPSNKVTEKGKYVELRCDPISGHTALYWYRQSLGQGPEFLIYFQGTGAADDSGLPNDRFFAVRPEGSVSTLKIQRTERGDSAVYLCASSQEPTSGQETQYFGPGTRLLVL.

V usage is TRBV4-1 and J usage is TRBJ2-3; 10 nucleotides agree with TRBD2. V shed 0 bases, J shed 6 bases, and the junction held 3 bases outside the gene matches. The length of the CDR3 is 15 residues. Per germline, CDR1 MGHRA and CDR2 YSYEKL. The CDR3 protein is CASSQERAGGDTQYF. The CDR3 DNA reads TGCGCCAGCAGCCAAGAAAGAGCGGGGGGGGATACGCAGTATTTT.

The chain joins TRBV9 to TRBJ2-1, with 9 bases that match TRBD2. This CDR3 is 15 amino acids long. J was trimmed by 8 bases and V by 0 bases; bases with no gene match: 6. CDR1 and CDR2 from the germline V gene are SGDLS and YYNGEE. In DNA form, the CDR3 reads TGTGCCAGCAGCGTAGCAGCGGGAGGAAAGGATGAGCAGTTCTTC. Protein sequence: CASSVAAGGKDEQFF.

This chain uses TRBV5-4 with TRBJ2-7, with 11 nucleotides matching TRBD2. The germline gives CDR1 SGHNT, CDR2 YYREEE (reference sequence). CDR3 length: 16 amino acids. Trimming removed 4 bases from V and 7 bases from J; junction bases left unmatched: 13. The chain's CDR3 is CASSPRTSGGRREQYF. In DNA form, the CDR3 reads TGTGCCAGCAGCCCGCGAACTAGCGGGGGACGGAGGGAGCAGTACTTC.

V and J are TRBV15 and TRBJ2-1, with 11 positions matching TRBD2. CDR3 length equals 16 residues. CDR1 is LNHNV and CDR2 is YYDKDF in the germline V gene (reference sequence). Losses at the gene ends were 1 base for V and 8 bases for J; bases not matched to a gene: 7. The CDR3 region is CATSRVLAGGSDEQFF. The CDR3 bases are TGTGCCACCAGCAGAGTCCTAGCGGGGGGATCGGATGAGCAGTTCTTC.

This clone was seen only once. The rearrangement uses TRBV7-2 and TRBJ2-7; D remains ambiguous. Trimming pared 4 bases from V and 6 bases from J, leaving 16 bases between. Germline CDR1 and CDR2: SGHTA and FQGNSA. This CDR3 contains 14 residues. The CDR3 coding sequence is TGTGCCAGCAGCTCTACATTAACAGTTAGCGAGCAGTACTTC. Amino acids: CASSSTLTVSEQYF. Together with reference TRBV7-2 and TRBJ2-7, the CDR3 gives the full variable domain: GAGVSQSPSNKVTEKGKDVELRCDPISGHTALYWYRQSLGQGLEFLIYFQGNSAPDKSGLPSDRFSAERTGGSVSTLTIQRTQQEDSAVYLCASSSTLTVSEQYFGPGTRLTVT.

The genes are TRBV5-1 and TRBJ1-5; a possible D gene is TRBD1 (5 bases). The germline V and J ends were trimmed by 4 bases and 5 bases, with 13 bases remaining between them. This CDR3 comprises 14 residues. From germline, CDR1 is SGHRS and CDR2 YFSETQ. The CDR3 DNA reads TGCGCCAGCAGCGAGCAGGGTAGAGATCAGCCCCAGCATTTT. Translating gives CASSEQGRDQPQHF.

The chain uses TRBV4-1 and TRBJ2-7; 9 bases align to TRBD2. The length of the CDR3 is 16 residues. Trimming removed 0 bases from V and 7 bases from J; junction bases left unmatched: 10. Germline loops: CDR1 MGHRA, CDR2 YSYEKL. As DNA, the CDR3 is TGCGCCAGCAGCCAAGATAGCCTAGCGGGGTGGTGGGAGCAGTACTTC. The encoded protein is CASSQDSLAGWWEQYF.

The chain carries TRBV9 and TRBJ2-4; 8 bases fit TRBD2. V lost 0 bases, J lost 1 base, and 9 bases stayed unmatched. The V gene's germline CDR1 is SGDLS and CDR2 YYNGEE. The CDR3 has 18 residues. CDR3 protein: CASSVGLAGPGAKNIQYF. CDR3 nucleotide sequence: TGTGCCAGCAGCGTAGGGCTAGCGGGCCCCGGGGCCAAAAACATTCAGTACTTC. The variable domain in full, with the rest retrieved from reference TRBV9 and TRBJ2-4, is DSGVTQTPKHLITATGQRVTLRCSPRSGDLSVYWYQQSLDQGLQFLIQYYNGEERAKGNILERFSAQQFPDLHSELNLSSLELGDSALYFCASSVGLAGPGAKNIQYFGAGTRLSVL.

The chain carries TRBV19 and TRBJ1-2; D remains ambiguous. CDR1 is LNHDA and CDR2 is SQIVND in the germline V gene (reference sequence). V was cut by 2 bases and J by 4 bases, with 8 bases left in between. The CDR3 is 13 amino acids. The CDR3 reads CASSIQKSYGYTF. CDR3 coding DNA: TGTGCCAGTAGTATACAGAAGTCCTATGGCTACACCTTC.

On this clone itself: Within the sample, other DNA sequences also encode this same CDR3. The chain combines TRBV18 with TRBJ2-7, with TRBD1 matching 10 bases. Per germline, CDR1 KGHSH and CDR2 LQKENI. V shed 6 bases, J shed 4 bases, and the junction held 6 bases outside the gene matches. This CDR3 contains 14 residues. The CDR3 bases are TGTGCCAGCTCCCCAGGGACAGGGGCATACGAGCAGTACTTC. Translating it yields CASSPGTGAYEQYF.

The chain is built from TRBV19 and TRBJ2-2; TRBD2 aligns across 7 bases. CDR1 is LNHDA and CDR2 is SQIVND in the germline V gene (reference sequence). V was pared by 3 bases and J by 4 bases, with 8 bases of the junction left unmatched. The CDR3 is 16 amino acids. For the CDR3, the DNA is TGTGCCAGTAGTATCTCGGCGGGAGAGGGCACCGGGGAGCTGTTTTTT. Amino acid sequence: CASSISAGEGTGELFF.

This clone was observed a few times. As DNA, the CDR3 is TGTGCCAGCAGTTACCTAATCATAGCGGGAGGTCCAGATACGCAGTATTTT. Its translation: CASSYLIIAGGPDTQYF. This chain links TRBV6-2 or TRBV6-3 with TRBJ2-3; 10 positions match TRBD2. The junction had 9 bases not matched to a gene; V was cut back by 2 bases and J by 4 bases. The germline V gene encodes CDR1 MNHEY and CDR2 SVGEGT. CDR3 length: 17 residues.

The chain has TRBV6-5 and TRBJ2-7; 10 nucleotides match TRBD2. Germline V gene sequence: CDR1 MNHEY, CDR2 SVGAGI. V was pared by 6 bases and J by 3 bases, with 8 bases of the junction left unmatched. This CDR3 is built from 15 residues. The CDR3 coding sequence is TGTGCCAGCAGGCGAGCTAGCGGGAGCCACTACGAGCAGTACTTC. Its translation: CASRRASGSHYEQYF.

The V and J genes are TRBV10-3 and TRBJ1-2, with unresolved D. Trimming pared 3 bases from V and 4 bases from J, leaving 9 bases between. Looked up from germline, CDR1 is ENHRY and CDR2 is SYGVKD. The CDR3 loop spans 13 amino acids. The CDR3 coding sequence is TGTGCCATCAGTGACCCCCCCCTCTATGGCTACACCTTC. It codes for CAISDPPLYGYTF.

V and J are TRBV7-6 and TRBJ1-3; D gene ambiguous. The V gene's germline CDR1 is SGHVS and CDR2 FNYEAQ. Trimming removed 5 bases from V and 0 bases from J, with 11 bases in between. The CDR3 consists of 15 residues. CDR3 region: CASSDRQHSGNTIYF. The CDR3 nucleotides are TGTGCCAGCAGCGATAGACAACACTCTGGAAACACCATATATTTT.

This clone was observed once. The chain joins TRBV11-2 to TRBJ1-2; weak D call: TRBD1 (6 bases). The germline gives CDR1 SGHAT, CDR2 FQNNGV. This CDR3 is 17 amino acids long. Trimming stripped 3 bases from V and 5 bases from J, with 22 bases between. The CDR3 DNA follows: TGTGCCAGCAGCTTCCCTGGGGGCAGGGGAAGGTTATATGGCTACACCTTC. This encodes CASSFPGGRGRLYGYTF. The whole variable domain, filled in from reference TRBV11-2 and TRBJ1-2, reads EAGVAQSPRYKIIEKRQSVAFWCNPISGHATLYWYQQILGQGPKLLIQFQNNGVVDDSQLPKDRFSAERLKGVDSTLKIQPAKLEDSAVYLCASSFPGGRGRLYGYTFGSGTRLTVV.

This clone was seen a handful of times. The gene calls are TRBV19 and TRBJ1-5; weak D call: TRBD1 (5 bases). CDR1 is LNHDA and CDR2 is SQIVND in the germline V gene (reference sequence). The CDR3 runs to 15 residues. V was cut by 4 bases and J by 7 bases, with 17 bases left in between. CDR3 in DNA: TGTGCCAGTAGTAGGGGGGAGGTCGGGCGCCAGCCCCAGCATTTT. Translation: CASSRGEVGRQPQHF.

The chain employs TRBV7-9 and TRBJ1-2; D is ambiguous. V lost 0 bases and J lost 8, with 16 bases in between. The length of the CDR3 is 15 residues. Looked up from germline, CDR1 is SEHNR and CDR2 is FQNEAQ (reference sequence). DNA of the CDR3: TGTGCCAGCAGCTTAGCGCTTGTAGGTTCGGGAGGCTACACCTTC. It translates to CASSLALVGSGGYTF.

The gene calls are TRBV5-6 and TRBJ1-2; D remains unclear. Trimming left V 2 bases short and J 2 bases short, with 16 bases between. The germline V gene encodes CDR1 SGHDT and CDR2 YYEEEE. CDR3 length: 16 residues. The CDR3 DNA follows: TGTGCCAGCAGCTTTCCCCCTGGCAGGCAAAACTATGGCTACACCTTC. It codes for CASSFPPGRQNYGYTF.

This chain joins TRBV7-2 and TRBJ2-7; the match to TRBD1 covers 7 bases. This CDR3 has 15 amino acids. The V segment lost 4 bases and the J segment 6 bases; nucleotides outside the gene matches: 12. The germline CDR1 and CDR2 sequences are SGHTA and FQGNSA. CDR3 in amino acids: CASSSSGGIRGEQYF. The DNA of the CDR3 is TGTGCCAGCAGCTCATCAGGGGGAATAAGAGGCGAGCAGTACTTC.

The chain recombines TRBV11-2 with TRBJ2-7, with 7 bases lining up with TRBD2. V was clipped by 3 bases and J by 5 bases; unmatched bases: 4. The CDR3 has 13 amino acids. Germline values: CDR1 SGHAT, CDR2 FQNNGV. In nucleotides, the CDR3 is TGTGCCAGCAGCTTCGGGGGGATTAACGAGCAGTACTTC. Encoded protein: CASSFGGINEQYF.